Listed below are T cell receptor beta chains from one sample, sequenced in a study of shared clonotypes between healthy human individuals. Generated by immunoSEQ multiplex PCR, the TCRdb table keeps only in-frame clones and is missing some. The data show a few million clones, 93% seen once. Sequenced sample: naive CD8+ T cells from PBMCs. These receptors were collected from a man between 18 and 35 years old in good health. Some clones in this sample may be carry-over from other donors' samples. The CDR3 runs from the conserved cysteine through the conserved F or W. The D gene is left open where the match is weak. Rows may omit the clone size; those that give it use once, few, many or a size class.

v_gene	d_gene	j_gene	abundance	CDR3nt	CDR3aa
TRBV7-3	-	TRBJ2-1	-	TGTGCCAGCAGCCCAGGGCGGCAGGGGACCTACAATGAGCAGTTCTTC	CASSPGRQGTYNEQFF
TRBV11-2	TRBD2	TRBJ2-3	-	TGTGCCAGCAGCTCCGGGACTAGGATTCAGTTCGGCACAGATACGCAGTATTTT	CASSSGTRIQFGTDTQYF
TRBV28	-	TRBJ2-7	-	TGTGCCAGCAGTCGAAAATACTACGAGCAGTACTTC	CASSRKYYEQYF
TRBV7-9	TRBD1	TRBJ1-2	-	TGTGCCAGCAGCTCCCCGACAGGGTTCTATGGCTACACCTTC	CASSSPTGFYGYTF
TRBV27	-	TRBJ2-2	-	TGTGCCAGCAGTCCCTATTGGAACACCGGGGAGCTGTTTTTT	CASSPYWNTGELFF
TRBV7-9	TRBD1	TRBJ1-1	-	TGTGCCAGCAGCTTAGTGGGGACAGGGGACCCTGAAGCTTTCTTT	CASSLVGTGDPEAFF
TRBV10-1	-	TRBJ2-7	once	TGCGCCAGCAGTGAGTCGAGAGGCGGATTCGAGCAGTACTTC	CASSESRGGFEQYF
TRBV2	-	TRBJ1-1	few	TGTGCCAGCAGTGCAAATACAGGGTTATCGTTCACTGAAGCTTTCTTT	CASSANTGLSFTEAFF
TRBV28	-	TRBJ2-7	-	TGTGCCAGCAGTTGGGACCTAACCTACGAGCAGTACTTC	CASSWDLTYEQYF
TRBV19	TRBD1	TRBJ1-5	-	TGTGCCAGTAGTAACCTACAGGGGGCGAGCAATCAGCCCCAGCATTTT	CASSNLQGASNQPQHF
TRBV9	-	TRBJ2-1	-	TGTGCCAGCAGCGTAGGGGGAATTGAGCAGTTCTTC	CASSVGGIEQFF
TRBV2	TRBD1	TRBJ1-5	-	TGTGCCAGCAGGGGACAGGGTAGCAATCAGCCCCAGCATTTT	CASRGQGSNQPQHF
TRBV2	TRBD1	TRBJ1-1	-	TGTGCCAGCGGAAGGACAGGGGCCTCCACTGAAGCTTTCTTT	CASGRTGASTEAFF
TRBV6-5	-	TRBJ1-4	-	TGTGCCAGCAGTTACTATGGGTCGGGTGAAAAACTGTTTTTT	CASSYYGSGEKLFF
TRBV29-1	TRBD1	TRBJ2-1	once	TGCAGCGTTGTCGACAGGGACTCCTACAATGAGCAGTTCTTC	CSVVDRDSYNEQFF
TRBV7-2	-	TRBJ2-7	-	TGTGCCAGCAGCTTCCCTTCACAGGGCGTCTCGGTGGGGGAGCAGTACTTC	CASSFPSQGVSVGEQYF
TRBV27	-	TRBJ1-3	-	TGTGCCAGCAGTTTAATCCCAGGGGAAGGAAACACCATATATTTT	CASSLIPGEGNTIYF
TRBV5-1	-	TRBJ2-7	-	TGCGCCAGCAGCTTAAGGTCGCGGTTACAGGTCGACTCCTACGAGCAGTACTTC	CASSLRSRLQVDSYEQYF
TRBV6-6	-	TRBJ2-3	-	TGTGCCAGCAGTTACCTTACGGGCACAGATACGCAGTATTTT	CASSYLTGTDTQYF
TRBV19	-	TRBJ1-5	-	TGTGCCAGTAGTGCCTATGACGGCAATCAGCCCCAGCATTTT	CASSAYDGNQPQHF
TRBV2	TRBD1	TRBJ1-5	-	TGTGCCAGCAAAGACCGGGACAGGGGAAGACAGCCCCAGCATTTT	CASKDRDRGRQPQHF
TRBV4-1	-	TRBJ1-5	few	TGCGCCAGCAGCCAAGATGGTATTCAGCCCCAGCATTTT	CASSQDGIQPQHF
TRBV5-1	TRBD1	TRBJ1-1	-	TGCGCCAGCAGCTTGAAGGGGGCCACTGAAGCTTTCTTT	CASSLKGATEAFF
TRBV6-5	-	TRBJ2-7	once	TGTGCCAGCAGTTACGCGGGACCGCCCTACGAGCAGTACTTC	CASSYAGPPYEQYF
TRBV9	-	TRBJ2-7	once	TGTGCCAGCAGCGTAGCCGCCGGAAACTACGAGCAGTACTTC	CASSVAAGNYEQYF
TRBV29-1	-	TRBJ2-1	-	TGCAGCGTTGAGGGCAGGACAAGCTCCTACAATGAGCAGTTCTTC	CSVEGRTSSYNEQFF
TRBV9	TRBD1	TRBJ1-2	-	TGTGCCAGCAGCGGCCGGGACAGGGTTGCCTATGGCTACACCTTC	CASSGRDRVAYGYTF
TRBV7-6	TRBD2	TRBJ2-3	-	TGTGCCAGCAGTAAATGGACTAGCGGGAGGGCCGCAGATACGCAGTATTTT	CASSKWTSGRAADTQYF
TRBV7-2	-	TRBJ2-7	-	TGTGCCAGCAGCCACCCACCTTTCTACGAGCAGTACTTC	CASSHPPFYEQYF
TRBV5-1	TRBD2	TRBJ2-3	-	TGCGCCAGCAGCTTGGAGCTAGCGGTGATCACAGATACGCAGTATTTT	CASSLELAVITDTQYF
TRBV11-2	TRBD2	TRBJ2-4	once	TGTGCCAGCAGCCTCCATGGGGGGGTCCCCACAAACATTCAGTACTTC	CASSLHGGVPTNIQYF
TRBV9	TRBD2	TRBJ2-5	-	TGTGCCAGCAGCGTAGAAGCGGGAGTTTCGGAGACCCAGTACTTC	CASSVEAGVSETQYF
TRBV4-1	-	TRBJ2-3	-	TGCGCCAGCAGCCCCCTGGGACCCCCGGTCGCAGATACGCAGTATTTT	CASSPLGPPVADTQYF
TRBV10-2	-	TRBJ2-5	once	TGCGCCAGCAGTGAGCTGCGGGACACGGGGCGAGAGACCCAGTACTTC	CASSELRDTGRETQYF
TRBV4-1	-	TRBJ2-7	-	TGCGCCAGCAGCCACCGACAAGATACCTACGAGCAGTACTTC	CASSHRQDTYEQYF
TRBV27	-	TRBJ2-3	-	TGTGCCAGCAGTCCCCTGAGGGAGGCCTGGGATACGCAGTATTTT	CASSPLREAWDTQYF
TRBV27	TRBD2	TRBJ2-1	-	TGTGCCAGCAGTTCGGGTAGCGGGGGGCACAATGAGCAGTTCTTC	CASSSGSGGHNEQFF
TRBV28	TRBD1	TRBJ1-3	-	TGTGCCAGCAGTCCGGACAGGAGCTCTGGAAACACCATATATTTT	CASSPDRSSGNTIYF
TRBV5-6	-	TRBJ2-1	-	TGTGCCAGCAGCTTGGGTTCACATGAGCAGTTCTTC	CASSLGSHEQFF
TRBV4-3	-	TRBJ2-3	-	TGCGCCAGCAGCCAAGATCTTTGGGGCGGAACAGATACGCAGTATTTT	CASSQDLWGGTDTQYF
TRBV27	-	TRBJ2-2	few	TGTGCCAGCAGTTTCTTCACCGGGGAGCTGTTTTTT	CASSFFTGELFF
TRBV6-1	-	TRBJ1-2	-	TGTGCCAGCAGTGGAGAATACAGCAGAGGCTACACCTTC	CASSGEYSRGYTF
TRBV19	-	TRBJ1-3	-	TGTGCCAGTAGTATAAGCCCCGGGAGAATCTCTGGAAACACCATATATTTT	CASSISPGRISGNTIYF
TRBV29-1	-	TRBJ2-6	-	TGCAGCGGTGAGGGGGGCGACTCTGGGGCCAACGTCCTGACTTTC	CSGEGGDSGANVLTF
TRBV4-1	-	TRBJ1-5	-	TGCGCCAGCAGCCAAGTGGGTGGGGTCGCAGTAAGCAATCAGCCCCAGCATTTT	CASSQVGGVAVSNQPQHF
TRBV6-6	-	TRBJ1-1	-	TGTGCCAGCAGTTCCGGCACTGAAGCTTTCTTT	CASSSGTEAFF
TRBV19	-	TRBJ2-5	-	TGTGCCAGTAGTGCAAGGGTGCAAGAGACCCAGTACTTC	CASSARVQETQYF
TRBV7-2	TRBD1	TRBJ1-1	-	TGTGCCAGCAGCCCGGGGGGGACAGAGGGGCTAATGAACACTGAAGCTTTCTTT	CASSPGGTEGLMNTEAFF